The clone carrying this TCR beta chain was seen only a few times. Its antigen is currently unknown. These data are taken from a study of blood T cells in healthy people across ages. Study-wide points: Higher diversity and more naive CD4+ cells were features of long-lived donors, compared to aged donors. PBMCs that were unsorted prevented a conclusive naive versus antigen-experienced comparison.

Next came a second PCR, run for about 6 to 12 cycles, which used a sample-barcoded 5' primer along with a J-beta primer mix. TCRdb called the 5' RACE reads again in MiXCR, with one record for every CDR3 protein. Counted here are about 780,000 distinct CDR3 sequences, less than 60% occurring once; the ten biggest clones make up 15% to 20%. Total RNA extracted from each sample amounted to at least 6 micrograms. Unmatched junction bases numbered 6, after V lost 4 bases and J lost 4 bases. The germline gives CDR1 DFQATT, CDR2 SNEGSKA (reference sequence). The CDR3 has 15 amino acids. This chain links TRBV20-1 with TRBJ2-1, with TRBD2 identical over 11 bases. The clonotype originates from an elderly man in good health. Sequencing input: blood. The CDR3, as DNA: TGCAGTGCTATCACCGGGACTAGCGGATACAATGAGCAGTTCTTC. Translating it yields CSAITGTSGYNEQFF.